This T cell receptor beta chain was sequenced for a study of CD8+ T cells in alopecia areata. About the study: Treated individuals took tofacitinib by mouth, 5 to 10 mg twice daily.

Isolated RNA was reverse transcribed into cDNA used as the sequencing template. The repertoire was sequenced with immunoSEQ multiplex PCR; TCRdb's copy has only in-frame clones and lacks some. The sample lists 150,000 to 200,000 clones; around three fifths were seen once. Treatment: oral pan-JAK inhibitor, 5-10 mg twice daily. The study, taken as a whole, reports: TCRs were shared less clearly across patients than in mice, possibly for HLA-related reasons.

Worth noting for this clone: Antigen specificity is unknown.

The origin of this receptor is a human donor with alopecia areata. Sequenced here: CD4+ T cells sorted from blood, sampled between weeks 49 and 50, from a patient treated with tofacitinib.

The chain's CDR3 is CASSLIGTGGAEAFF. Here the CDR3 DNA reads TGTGCCAGCAGCTTAATAGGGACCGGTGGCGCTGAAGCTTTCTTT. V gene TRBV7-2 combines with J gene TRBJ1-1, with a tentative D call TRBD1 (5 bases). Germline loops: CDR1 SGHTA, CDR2 FQGNSA. V shed 2 bases and J shed 6 bases, with 16 bases lying between them. This CDR3 contains 15 residues.